The sequence of this T cell receptor (beta chain) was determined in a study of T cell responses to AZD1222 COVID-19 vaccine. Background on the study: Second doses at about 4 or about 12 weeks were pooled.

Overall study findings and caveats: Spike-wide vaccine-associated CD4 TCRs dominated at 160-218 and 743-854. Every sample of the repertoires postdated the peak T cell response. Most donors were white British and more were female, and clonal diversity was possibly underestimated.

Some clones are missing from TCRdb's copy, which holds only in-frame ones; the method was immunoSEQ multiplex PCR. The sample includes some 84,000 clones, about 90% of them seen just once. From germline, CDR1 is SGDLS and CDR2 YYNGEE. This CDR3 has 17 amino acids. Deletions cut 4 bases from V and 2 bases from J, with 18 bases between. This clone has just one count. Antigen unknown. This sample comprised peripheral blood, obtained on day 0 of AZD1222 vaccination. The rearrangement joins TRBV9 to TRBJ2-2; tentatively, D is TRBD1 (6 bases). This sequence originates from an adult in good health. As DNA, the CDR3 is TGTGCCAGCAGCCCACACCCGAAGGACAGTAACACCGGGGAGCTGTTTTTT. Protein product: CASSPHPKDSNTGELFF.